Listed below are T cell receptor beta chains from one sample, sequenced in a study of control samples from healthy donors and cancer patients. Assay used: immunoSEQ multiplex PCR; TCRdb lists only in-frame clones, some missing. This sample carries roughly 18,000 clones, around 84% of them seen once, and the ten largest clones take approximately 32%. What was sequenced was PBMCs. These receptors came from a woman aged 70-85 years with lung cancer. Both conserved end residues are part of each CDR3.

v_call cdr3_aa
TRBV12-3/TRBV12-4 CASSRKDYGYTF
TRBV5-1 CASSPTDLSGIPYNEQFF
TRBV9 CASSVGGGKGTYGYTF
TRBV20-1 CSAGPIETQYF
TRBV12-3/TRBV12-4 CASSLGRDQPQHF
TRBV6-5 CASSIQATNEKLFF
TRBV7-2 CASSLFRHEQFF
TRBV6-5 CASSTGTSGPYEQYF
TRBV30 CAWTPSRTGAIYGYTF
TRBV7-9 CASSLGGLGGYTF
TRBV12-5 CASGLDNEQFF
TRBV29-1 CSVEVSREQFF
TRBV12-3/TRBV12-4 CASSPLTGELFF
TRBV28 CASRHGQGAYEQYF
TRBV5-1 CASSFDYRAINEQYF
TRBV28 CASKLPSGPAYEQYF
TRBV5-5 CASSINSGLGYNEQFF
TRBV12-5 CASSMEWGTEAFF
TRBV6-1 CASSELISYGYTF
TRBV6-5 CASIPPTSPGELFF
TRBV7-2 CASSQGGGNEKLFF
TRBV18 CASSPQGSPYNEQFF
TRBV7-3 CASSPGAHSDYGYTF
TRBV7-7 CASSLVGPGDTQYF
TRBV27 CASSFSLPGTDTQYF
TRBV9 CASSAALGADYNSPLHF
TRBV7-2 CASSRDRANEKLFF
TRBV6-6 CASSPQGSSYNEQFF
TRBV4-1 CASSLDWGTDTQYF
TRBV28 CASSSSHEQFF
TRBV18 CASSPTGGSAKNIQYF
TRBV3-1/TRBV3-2 CASSNGGEQFF
TRBV11-3 CASSRDFQETQYF
TRBV7-9 CASSAGWDEQFF
TRBV4-1 CASSQETGGTKGNTIYF
TRBV9 CASSVGRGRSYEQYF
TRBV24-1 CATSDHRLRPTGELFF
TRBV9 CASSVVSGPLFGYTF
TRBV11-3 CASSRRQGETEAFF
TRBV29-1 CSVGDFPNTGELFF
TRBV5-1 CASSLTGNTRETQYF
TRBV2 CASGIMGDTYEQYF